The clone carrying this T cell receptor beta chain was counted between two and nine times. Its antigen is unknown. The data were taken from a study of Ad26.COV2.S vaccination and SARS-CoV-2 variants. The V and J ends lost 0 bases and 6 bases respectively, with 7 bases between them. Germline V CDR1 and CDR2: SGHNT, YYREEE (reference sequence). The CDR3 totals 13 residues. Study-level points and caveats: Similar non-spike TCR breadth was observed in recipients of vaccine and of placebo.

The method was immunoSEQ multiplex PCR; TCRdb's version includes in-frame clones alone and lacks a portion of them. The table has some 350,000 clones, under 95% seen once. The source was peripheral blood, collected after recovery from COVID-19. The chain is built from TRBV5-4 and TRBJ1-5; D unclear. This TCR derives from a human donor who had recovered from COVID-19. For the CDR3, the DNA is TGTGCCAGCAGCTTGGAGCCGACTCAGCCCCAGCATTTT. It yields the protein CASSLEPTQPQHF.